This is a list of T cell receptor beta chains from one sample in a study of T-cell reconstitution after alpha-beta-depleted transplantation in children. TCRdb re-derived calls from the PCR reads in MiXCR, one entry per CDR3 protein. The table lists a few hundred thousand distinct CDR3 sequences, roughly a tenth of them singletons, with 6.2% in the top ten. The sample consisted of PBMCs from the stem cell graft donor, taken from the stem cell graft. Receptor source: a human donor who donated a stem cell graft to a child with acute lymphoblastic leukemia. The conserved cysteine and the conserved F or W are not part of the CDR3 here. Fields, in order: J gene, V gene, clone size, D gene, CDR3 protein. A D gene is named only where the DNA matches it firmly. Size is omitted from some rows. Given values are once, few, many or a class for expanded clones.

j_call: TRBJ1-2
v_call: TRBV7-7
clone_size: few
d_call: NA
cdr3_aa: ASSLRPAGRIGYT

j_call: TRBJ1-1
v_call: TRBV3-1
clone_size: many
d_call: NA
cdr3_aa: ASSQEDGAGPAF

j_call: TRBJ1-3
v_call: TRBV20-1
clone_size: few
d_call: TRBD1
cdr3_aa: RSQGAGNTIY

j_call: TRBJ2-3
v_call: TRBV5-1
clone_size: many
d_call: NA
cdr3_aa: ASSLSVGLTDTQY

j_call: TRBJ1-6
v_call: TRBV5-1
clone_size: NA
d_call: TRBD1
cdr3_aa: ASSSETGVFCSPLH

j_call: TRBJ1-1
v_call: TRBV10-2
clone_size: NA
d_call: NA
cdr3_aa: ASGARGETEAF

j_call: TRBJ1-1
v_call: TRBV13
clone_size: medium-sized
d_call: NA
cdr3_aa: ASRLGGMNTEAF

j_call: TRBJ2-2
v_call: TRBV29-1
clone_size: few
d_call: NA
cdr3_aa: SVARGIGGSNTGELF

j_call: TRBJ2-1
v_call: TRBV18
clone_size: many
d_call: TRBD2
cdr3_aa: ASSGGTSGAYNEQF

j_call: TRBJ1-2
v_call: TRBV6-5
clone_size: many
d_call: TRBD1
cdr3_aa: ASSTRQGKRNYGYT

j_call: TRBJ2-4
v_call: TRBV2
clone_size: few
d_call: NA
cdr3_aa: ASSTHLGRY

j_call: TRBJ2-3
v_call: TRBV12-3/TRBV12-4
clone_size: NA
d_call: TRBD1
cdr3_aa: ASSPQPDRSGTQY

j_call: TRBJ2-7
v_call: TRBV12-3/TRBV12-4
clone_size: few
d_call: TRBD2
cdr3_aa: ASSLSGGAGYEQY

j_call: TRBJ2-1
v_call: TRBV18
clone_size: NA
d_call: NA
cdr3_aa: ASSPPSRGHNEQF

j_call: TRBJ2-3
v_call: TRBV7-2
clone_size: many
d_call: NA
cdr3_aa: ASSFRGVGTDTQY

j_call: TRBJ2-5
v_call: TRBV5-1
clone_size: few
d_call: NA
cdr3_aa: ASRRTEETQY

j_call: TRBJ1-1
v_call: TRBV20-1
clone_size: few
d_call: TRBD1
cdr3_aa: SAGGQGGGNTEAF

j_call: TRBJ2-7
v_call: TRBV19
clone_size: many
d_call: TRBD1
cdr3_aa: ASRPETGAEQY

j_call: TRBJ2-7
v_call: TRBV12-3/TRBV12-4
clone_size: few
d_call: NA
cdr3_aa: ASRHRDYEQY

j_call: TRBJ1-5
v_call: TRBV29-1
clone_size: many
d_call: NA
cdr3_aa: SVGGQGSNQPQH

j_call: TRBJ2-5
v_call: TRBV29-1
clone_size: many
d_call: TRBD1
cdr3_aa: TADRAPRETQY

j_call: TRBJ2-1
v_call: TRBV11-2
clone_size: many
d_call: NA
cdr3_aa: ASSLPNEQF

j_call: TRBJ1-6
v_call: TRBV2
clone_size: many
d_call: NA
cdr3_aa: ASSEATNSPLH